The 19 T cell receptor beta chains below all came from one sample that was sequenced in a study of T cells in Graves' hyperthyroidism and ophthalmopathy. RNA transcripts served as the template for amplifying TCR beta CDR3 regions. First-round RT-PCR with HTBI primers amplified the TCR CDR3 region. MiXCR was run by TCRdb on the multiplex PCR reads, yielding one entry per CDR3 protein. The sample holds some 200,000 distinct CDR3 sequences, over 15% seen once. Material for sequencing was blood. The receptors stem from a man aged 50 to 59 with Graves' hyperthyroidism.

This clonotype was seen more than once but under ten times. The rearrangement links TRBV7-9 to TRBJ1-3; no reliable D call. In germline, CDR1 is SEHNR, CDR2 FQNEAQ (reference sequence). V lost 7 bases to trimming and J lost 4 bases, with 14 bases between them. The CDR3 consists of 14 residues. The CDR3 coding sequence is TGTGCCAGCAACCCTACCATTTCGGGAAACACCATATATTTT. Translation: CASNPTISGNTIYF.

This clonotype was seen repeatedly, ten times or more. The chain employs TRBV11-2 and TRBJ2-1; 10 bases agree with TRBD1. Germline V gene lookup returns CDR1 SGHAT and CDR2 FQNNGV. J was trimmed by 7 bases and V by 5 bases; bases with no gene match: 11. The CDR3 consists of 16 residues. CDR3 sequence (DNA): TGTGCCAGCAGCCTTACCGGGACAGGGGAGGGGAATGAGCAGTTCTTC. It is translated as CASSLTGTGEGNEQFF.

Ten or more counts support this clonotype. The chain couples TRBV12-3 or TRBV12-4 to TRBJ1-5; 8 bases match TRBD1. This CDR3 spans 15 amino acids. The V gene end was trimmed by 5 bases and the J gene end by 1 base; junction bases not matched to a gene: 4. Here the CDR3 reads CASSLRTGSNQPQHF. As DNA, the CDR3 is TGTGCCAGCAGTCTAAGGACAGGGAGCAATCAGCCCCAGCATTTT.

There are a few counts of this clonotype. The V call is TRBV19, the J call TRBJ2-3; TRBD1 aligns across 8 bases. The V gene end was trimmed by 5 bases and the J gene end by 2 bases; junction bases not matched to a gene: 12. Per the germline V gene, CDR1 is LNHDA and CDR2 is SQIVND (reference sequence). The CDR3 totals 17 residues. CDR3 sequence (DNA): TGTGCCAGTAGTCCGGTTCAATGGGACAGGCCCACAGATACGCAGTATTTT. This encodes CASSPVQWDRPTDTQYF.

This clonotype was found once. V and J are TRBV7-2 and TRBJ2-2; D uncertain. The CDR3 contains 13 residues. The germline V gene has CDR1 SGHTA and CDR2 FQGNSA. The V end lost 5 bases, the J end lost 4 bases, and 8 bases lay between the germline ends. The DNA for the CDR3 is TGTGCCAGCAGCACACCTCTCACCGGGGAGCTGTTTTTT. It translates to CASSTPLTGELFF.

This clonotype was seen repeatedly, ten times or more. This rearrangement joins TRBV5-1 to TRBJ1-2; possibly TRBD1 for D (6 bases). In germline, CDR1 is SGHRS, CDR2 YFSETQ. The CDR3 contains 14 residues. V shed 6 bases and J shed 3 bases, with 15 bases lying between them. The CDR3 DNA sequence: TGCGCCAGCAACCCGACAGGTGCAGACTATGGCTACACCTTC. It translates to CASNPTGADYGYTF.

In this sample, this clonotype turned up a few times. The chain combines TRBV7-6 with TRBJ2-1; D tentatively fits TRBD1 or TRBD2 (5 bases each). Per the germline V gene, CDR1 is SGHVS and CDR2 is FNYEAQ. V lost 5 bases and J 7 bases, leaving 12 bases between the germline ends. This CDR3 is built from 13 residues. DNA of the CDR3: TGTGCCAGCAGCACCGGGACGCGAAATGAGCAGTTCTTC. This translates into CASSTGTRNEQFF.

This clonotype was seen at least ten times. V and J are TRBV7-2 and TRBJ2-7, with a tentative D call TRBD1 (7 bases). Trimming cost V 5 bases and J 3 bases, with 14 bases left between them. CDR1 and CDR2 from the germline V gene are SGHTA and FQGNSA. The CDR3 contains 14 residues. CDR3 nucleotides: TGTGCCAGCAGCCCAAACAGGGGAGGCTACGAGCAGTACTTC. Protein sequence: CASSPNRGGYEQYF.

A few counts support this clonotype. The CDR3 DNA sequence: TGCAGCGTTGAGGGAGGGGTCGGAGAAAAACTGTTTTTT. It is translated as CSVEGGVGEKLFF. This chain links TRBV29-1 with TRBJ1-4; D may be TRBD1 (5 bases). CDR3 size: 13 residues. Germline values: CDR1 SQVTM, CDR2 ANQGSEA. V was clipped by 3 bases and J by 8 bases, with 13 bases between them.

CDR3 sequence (DNA): TGCGCCAGCAGCTTGGTAGGGGCGAATGAGCAGTTCTTC. Its protein product is CASSLVGANEQFF. The chain joins TRBV5-1 to TRBJ2-1, with D possibly matching TRBD1 (5 bases). This CDR3 region has 13 residues. Deletions cut 0 bases from V and 7 bases from J, with 8 bases between. CDR1 and CDR2 from the germline V gene are SGHRS and YFSETQ.

This clonotype occurred a few times. The chain carries TRBV7-2 and TRBJ2-1, with 11 bases that match TRBD2. CDR1 and CDR2 from the germline V gene are SGHTA and FQGNSA. This CDR3 has 14 amino acids. The junction had 8 bases not matched to a gene; V was cut back by 1 base and J by 15 bases. The CDR3 reads CASSLVLAGGPRFF. The DNA for the CDR3 is TGTGCCAGCAGCTTAGTCTTAGCGGGAGGGCCCCGGTTCTTC.

This clonotype was seen a few times. The rearrangement joins TRBV10-3 to TRBJ1-5; D is undetermined. CDR3 size: 12 residues. V lost 2 bases, J lost 5 bases, and 4 bases lay in between. The germline CDR1 and CDR2 sequences are ENHRY and SYGVKD. CDR3 loop: CAISEPHQPQHF. The CDR3 bases are TGTGCCATCAGTGAGCCTCATCAGCCCCAGCATTTT.

V is TRBV6-1 and J is TRBJ1-6; D call uncertain. Per the germline V gene, CDR1 is MNHNS and CDR2 is SASEGT. This CDR3 contains 14 residues. V gave up 7 bases and J gave up 11 bases, with 18 bases separating them. CDR3 DNA: TGTGCCAGCACCGAACGGCCAAGCTCGGCACCCCTCCACTTT. As protein: CASTERPSSAPLHF.

This clonotype was picked up a small number of times. V gene TRBV5-1 combines with J gene TRBJ1-1; 8 positions agree with TRBD1. The CDR3 runs 15 residues. The germline V gene has CDR1 SGHRS and CDR2 YFSETQ. V lost 3 bases, J lost 1 base, and 5 bases stayed unmatched. CDR3 sequence reads: CASSWGGTGNTEAFF. The CDR3 region has the DNA TGCGCCAGCAGCTGGGGAGGGACAGGGAACACTGAAGCTTTCTTT.

At least ten counts were recorded for this clonotype. The gene calls are TRBV5-1 and TRBJ2-2; 8 bases map to TRBD1. The germline gives CDR1 SGHRS, CDR2 YFSETQ. The J segment lost 7 bases and the V segment lost 4 bases, leaving 6 bases of the junction unmatched. This CDR3 region has 14 residues. In DNA form, the CDR3 reads TGCGCCAGCAGCGCTCAGGGGGCAGGCGGGGAGCTGTTTTTT. Translating it yields CASSAQGAGGELFF.

This clonotype was seen ten or more times. This sequence joins TRBV7-2 and TRBJ2-5; D possibly corresponds to TRBD1 (6 bases). V lost 3 bases, J lost 2 bases, and 10 bases lay in between. Germline-derived CDR1 and CDR2 are SGHTA and FQGNSA. The CDR3 runs to 14 residues. This chain's CDR3 is CASSFLQGQETQYF. The CDR3 nucleotides are TGTGCCAGCAGCTTTTTACAGGGACAAGAGACCCAGTACTTC.

This clonotype was counted ten times or more. The genes are TRBV3-2 and TRBJ1-5. TRBV3-2 is flagged as a pseudogene. The CDR3 sequence is 16 residues long. For the CDR3, the DNA is TGTGCCAGCAGCCAACACTGGGGGCTTAGCAATCAGCCCCAGCATTTT. It yields the protein CASSQHWGLSNQPQHF.

The chain is built from TRBV28 and TRBJ2-3, with 12 bases identical to TRBD2. This CDR3 comprises 18 residues. The ends lost 2 bases at V and 11 bases at J; junction bases unmatched: 17. Germline assignment: CDR1 MDHEN and CDR2 SYDVKM. The CDR3: CASSLESLAGGPPDEQYF. The CDR3 DNA reads as TGTGCCAGCAGTTTAGAGTCCCTAGCGGGAGGGCCGCCGGATGAGCAGTATTTT.

This clonotype was observed many times. The gene calls are TRBV12-3 or TRBV12-4 and TRBJ1-1; the D gene is possibly TRBD1 (6 bases). Trimming took off 5 bases at V and 2 bases at J, with 9 bases between the two ends. The CDR3 is 13 amino acids. The CDR3 is CASSHRVNTEAFF. CDR3 DNA sequence: TGTGCCAGCAGTCACAGGGTAAACACTGAAGCTTTCTTT.